The 8 T cell receptor beta chains below all came from one sample that was sequenced in a study of shared clonotypes between healthy human individuals. This table comes from immunoSEQ multiplex PCR, and its TCRdb copy is limited to in-frame clones, with some not included. The sample has approximately 2.3 million clones, 90% to 95% seen once; the top ten hold approximately 0.4%. The sample taken for sequencing was naive CD4+ T cells from PBMCs. As to subset: CD45RA+ positively selected. The receptors were sampled from a man between 18 and 35 years old in good health. Some clones in this sample may be carry-over from other donors' samples.

In its sample, this clone was seen a few times. CDR3 protein: CASSPWDGLSNQPQHF. The CDR3 bases are TGTGCCAGCAGTCCCTGGGACGGGCTTAGCAATCAGCCCCAGCATTTT. The chain employs TRBV28 and TRBJ1-5, with D possibly being TRBD1 (5 bases). Per germline, CDR1 MDHEN and CDR2 SYDVKM. The germline V and J ends were trimmed by 5 bases and 0 bases, with 14 bases remaining between them. The CDR3 has 16 amino acids.

V and J are TRBV6-1 and TRBJ1-5, with D tentatively TRBD1 (6 bases). CDR3 length: 14 amino acids. Germline V lookup: CDR1 MNHNS, CDR2 SASEGT. Trimming pared 7 bases from V and 1 base from J, leaving 11 bases between. CDR3 residues: CASMGQGSNQPQHF. The CDR3 DNA follows: TGTGCCAGCATGGGCCAGGGGAGCAATCAGCCCCAGCATTTT.

This chain uses TRBV9 with TRBJ2-7, with 13 bases fitting TRBD2. V trimming: 3 bases; J trimming: 0 bases; junction bases outside the gene matches: 3. This CDR3 is 16 amino acids long. Germline lookup yields CDR1 SGDLS and CDR2 YYNGEE. CDR3 sequence reads: CASSGGLAGASYEQYF. CDR3 coding DNA: TGTGCCAGCAGCGGAGGACTAGCGGGGGCCTCCTACGAGCAGTACTTC.

This clone appeared a few times. This chain connects TRBV7-9 to TRBJ1-5; no firm D call. V lost 1 base and J lost 6, with 7 bases in between. Germline values: CDR1 SEHNR, CDR2 FQNEAQ (reference sequence). This CDR3 spans 13 amino acids. CDR3 sequence (DNA): TGTGCCAGCAGCTTAGAACTGTCTCAGCCCCAGCATTTT. Translating gives CASSLELSQPQHF.

V and J are TRBV2 and TRBJ2-7; D is undetermined. The CDR3 runs 11 residues. The V gene's germline CDR1 is SNHLY and CDR2 FYNNEI. V lost 6 bases to trimming and J lost 2 bases, with 5 bases between them. CDR3 region: CASRPAYEQYF. The CDR3 coding sequence is TGTGCCAGCAGGCCAGCCTACGAGCAGTACTTC.

Remarks on this clone: This CDR3 is also generated by other DNA sequences in the sample. The genes are TRBV6-5 and TRBJ2-7; the D gene is possibly TRBD1 (6 bases). The CDR3 extends over 12 amino acids. Trimming pared 6 bases from V and 3 bases from J, leaving 9 bases between. Germline lookup yields CDR1 MNHEY and CDR2 SVGAGI. Here the CDR3 reads CASRGGVYEQYF. CDR3 in DNA: TGTGCCAGCAGAGGGGGAGTCTACGAGCAGTACTTC.

The CDR3 nucleotides read TGTGCCAGCAGCTTAGTACGGGTTCGGAGTACCTACGAGCAGTACTTC. Amino acids: CASSLVRVRSTYEQYF. The chain joins TRBV7-9 to TRBJ2-7, with no clear D. V lost 1 base and J lost 2, with 15 bases in between. CDR3 size: 16 residues. In germline, CDR1 is SEHNR, CDR2 FQNEAQ (reference sequence).

The chain recombines TRBV28 with TRBJ1-5; the D is unclear. The CDR3 runs 16 residues. Germline lookup yields CDR1 MDHEN and CDR2 SYDVKM. Trimming shortened V by 5 bases and J by 0 bases, and 14 bases separated the two germline ends. The CDR3 sequence is CASSRPVYSSNQPQHF. CDR3 coding DNA: TGTGCCAGCAGTCGCCCAGTGTATTCTAGCAATCAGCCCCAGCATTTT. Full variable domain (rest looked up from reference TRBV28 and TRBJ1-5): DVKVTQSSRYLVKRTGEKVFLECVQDMDHENMFWYRQDPGLGLRLIYFSYDVKMKEKGDIPEGYSVSREKKERFSLILESASTNQTSMYLCASSRPVYSSNQPQHFGDGTRLSIL.